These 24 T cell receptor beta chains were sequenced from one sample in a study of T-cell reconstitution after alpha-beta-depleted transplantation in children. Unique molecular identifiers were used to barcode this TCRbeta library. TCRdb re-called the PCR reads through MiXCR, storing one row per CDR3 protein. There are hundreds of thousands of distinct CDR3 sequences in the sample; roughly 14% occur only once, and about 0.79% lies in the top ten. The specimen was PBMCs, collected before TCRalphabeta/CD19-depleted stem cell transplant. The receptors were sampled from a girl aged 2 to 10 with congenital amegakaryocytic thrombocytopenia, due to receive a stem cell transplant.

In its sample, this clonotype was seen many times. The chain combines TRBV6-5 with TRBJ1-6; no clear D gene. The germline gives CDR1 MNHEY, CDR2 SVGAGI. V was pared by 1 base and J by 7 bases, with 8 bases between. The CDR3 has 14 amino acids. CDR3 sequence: CASSYFTRNSPLHF. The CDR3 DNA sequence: TGTGCCAGCAGTTACTTTACTCGAAATTCACCCCTCCACTTT.

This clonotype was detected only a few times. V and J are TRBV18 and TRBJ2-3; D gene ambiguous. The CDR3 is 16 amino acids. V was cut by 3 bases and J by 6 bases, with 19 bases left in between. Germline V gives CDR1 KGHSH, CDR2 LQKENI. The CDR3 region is CASSPDRSRSADTQYF. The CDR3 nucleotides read TGTGCCAGCTCACCCGATCGATCCCGGTCAGCGGATACGCAGTATTTT.

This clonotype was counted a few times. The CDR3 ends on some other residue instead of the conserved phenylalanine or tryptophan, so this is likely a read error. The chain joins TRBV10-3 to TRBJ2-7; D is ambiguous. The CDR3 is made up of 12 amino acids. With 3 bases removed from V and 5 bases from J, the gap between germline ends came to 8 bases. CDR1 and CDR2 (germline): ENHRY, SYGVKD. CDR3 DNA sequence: TGTGCCATCAGTGATGGCCTCCACGAGCAGTACTTA. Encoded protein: CAISDGLHEQYL.

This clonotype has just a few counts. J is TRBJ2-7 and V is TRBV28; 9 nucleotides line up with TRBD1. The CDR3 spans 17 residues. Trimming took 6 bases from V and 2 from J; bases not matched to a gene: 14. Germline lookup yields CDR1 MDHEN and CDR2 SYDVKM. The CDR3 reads CASRGDRDERVAYEQYF. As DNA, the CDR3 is TGTGCCAGCAGGGGGGACAGGGACGAAAGGGTGGCCTACGAGCAGTACTTC.

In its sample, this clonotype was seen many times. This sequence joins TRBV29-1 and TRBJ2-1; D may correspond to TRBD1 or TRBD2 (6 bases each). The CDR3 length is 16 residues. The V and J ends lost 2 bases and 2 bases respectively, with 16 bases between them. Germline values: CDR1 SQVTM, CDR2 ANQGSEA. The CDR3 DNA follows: TGCAGCGTTGAATTTGGGGGGCGCGGACCCTACAATGAGCAGTTCTTC. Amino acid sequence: CSVEFGGRGPYNEQFF.

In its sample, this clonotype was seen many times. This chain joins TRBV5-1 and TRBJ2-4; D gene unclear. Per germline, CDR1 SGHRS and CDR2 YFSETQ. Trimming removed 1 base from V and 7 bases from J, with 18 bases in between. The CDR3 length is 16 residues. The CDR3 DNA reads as TGCGCCAGCAGCTTGAGATCGAATTGGGCGAGGAACATTCAGTACTTC. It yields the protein CASSLRSNWARNIQYF.

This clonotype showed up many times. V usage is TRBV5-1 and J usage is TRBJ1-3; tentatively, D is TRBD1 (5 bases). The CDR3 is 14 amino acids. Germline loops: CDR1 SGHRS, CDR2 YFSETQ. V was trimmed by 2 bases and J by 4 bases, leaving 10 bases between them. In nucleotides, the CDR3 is TGCGCCAGCAGCTTCGGGGGGATCGGAAACACCATATATTTT. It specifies CASSFGGIGNTIYF.

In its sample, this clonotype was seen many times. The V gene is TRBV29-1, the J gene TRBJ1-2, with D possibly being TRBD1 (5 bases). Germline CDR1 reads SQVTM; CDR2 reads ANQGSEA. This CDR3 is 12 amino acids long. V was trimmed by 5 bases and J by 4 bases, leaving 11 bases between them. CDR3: CSVRTGGYGYTF. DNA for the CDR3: TGCAGCGTTCGTACCGGGGGCTATGGCTACACCTTC.

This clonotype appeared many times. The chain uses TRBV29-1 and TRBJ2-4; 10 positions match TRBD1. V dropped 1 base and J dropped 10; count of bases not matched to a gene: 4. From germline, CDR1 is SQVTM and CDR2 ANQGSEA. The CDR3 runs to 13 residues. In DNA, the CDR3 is TGCAGCGTTGAAGGGGACAGGGGATATATTCAGTACTTC. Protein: CSVEGDRGYIQYF.

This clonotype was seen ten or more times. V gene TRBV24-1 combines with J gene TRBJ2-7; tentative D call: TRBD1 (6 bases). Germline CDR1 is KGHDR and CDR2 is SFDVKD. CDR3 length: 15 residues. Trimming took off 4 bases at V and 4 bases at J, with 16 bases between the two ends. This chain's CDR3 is CATSERRGSNYEQYF. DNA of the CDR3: TGTGCCACCAGTGAACGAAGGGGGAGCAATTACGAGCAGTACTTC.

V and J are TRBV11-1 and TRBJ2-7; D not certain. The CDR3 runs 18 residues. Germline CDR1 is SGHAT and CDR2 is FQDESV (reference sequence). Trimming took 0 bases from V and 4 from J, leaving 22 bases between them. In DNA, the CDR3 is TGTGCCAGCAGCTTAGCTCCTTTCCCTTTTGGTGTACTGTACGAGCAGTACTTC. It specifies CASSLAPFPFGVLYEQYF.

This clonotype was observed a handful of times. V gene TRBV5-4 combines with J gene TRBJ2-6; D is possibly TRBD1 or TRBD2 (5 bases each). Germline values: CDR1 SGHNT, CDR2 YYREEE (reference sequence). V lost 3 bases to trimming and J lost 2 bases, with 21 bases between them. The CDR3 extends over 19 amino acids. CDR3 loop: CASSSNSRDPRTGANVLTF. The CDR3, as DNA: TGTGCCAGCAGCTCAAATTCCAGGGACCCCCGCACTGGGGCCAACGTCCTGACTTTC.

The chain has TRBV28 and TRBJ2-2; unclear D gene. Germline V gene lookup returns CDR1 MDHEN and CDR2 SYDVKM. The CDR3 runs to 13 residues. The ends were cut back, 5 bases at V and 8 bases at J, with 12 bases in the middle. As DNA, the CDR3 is TGTGCCAGCAGTACGCCCCCTCCAGGGGAGCTGTTTTTT. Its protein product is CASSTPPPGELFF.

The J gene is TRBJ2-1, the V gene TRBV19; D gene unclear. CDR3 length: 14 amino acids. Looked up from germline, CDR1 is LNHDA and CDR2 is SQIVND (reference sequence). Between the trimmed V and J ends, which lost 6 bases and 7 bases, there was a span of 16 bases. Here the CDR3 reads CASRDRPTFNEQFF. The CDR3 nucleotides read TGTGCCAGTAGGGATCGGCCAACTTTTAATGAGCAGTTCTTC.

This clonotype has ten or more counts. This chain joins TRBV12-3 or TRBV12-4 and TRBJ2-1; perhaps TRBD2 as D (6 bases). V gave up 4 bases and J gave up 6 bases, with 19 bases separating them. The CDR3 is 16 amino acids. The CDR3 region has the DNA TGTGCCAGCAGTTCAACTGCCGGCGGGGACTTCAATGAGCAGTTCTTC. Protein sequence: CASSSTAGGDFNEQFF.

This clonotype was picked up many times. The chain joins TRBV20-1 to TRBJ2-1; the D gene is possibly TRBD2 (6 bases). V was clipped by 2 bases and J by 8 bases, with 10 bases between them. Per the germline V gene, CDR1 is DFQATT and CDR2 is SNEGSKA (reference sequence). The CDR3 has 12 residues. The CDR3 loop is CSARWGTDEQFF. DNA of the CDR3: TGCAGTGCTAGATGGGGGACTGATGAGCAGTTCTTC.

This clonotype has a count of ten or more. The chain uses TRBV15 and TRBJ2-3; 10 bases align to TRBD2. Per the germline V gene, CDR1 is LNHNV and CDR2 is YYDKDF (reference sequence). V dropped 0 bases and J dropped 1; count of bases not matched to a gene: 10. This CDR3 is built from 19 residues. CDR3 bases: TGTGCCACCAGCAGAGAAAGCGGGAGGGCCTGGAAAGGCACAGATACGCAGTATTTT. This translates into CATSRESGRAWKGTDTQYF.

This chain's CDR3 is CASSCGTTRRNPSYEQYF. The DNA of the CDR3 is TGTGCCAGCAGCTGCGGAACTACCCGACGGAACCCCTCCTACGAGCAGTACTTC. This chain uses TRBV11-2 with TRBJ2-7; no firm D call. Looked up from germline, CDR1 is SGHAT and CDR2 is FQNNGV. This CDR3 has 18 residues. Trimming left V 4 bases short and J 0 bases short, with 22 bases between.

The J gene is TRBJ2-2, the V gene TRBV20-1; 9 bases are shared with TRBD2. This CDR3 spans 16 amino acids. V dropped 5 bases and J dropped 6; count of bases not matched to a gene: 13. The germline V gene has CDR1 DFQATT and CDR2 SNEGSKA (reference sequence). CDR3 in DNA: TGCAGTGCTTATTCTTCGCGGGAGGGCCCCGCCGGGGAGCTGTTTTTT. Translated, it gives CSAYSSREGPAGELFF.

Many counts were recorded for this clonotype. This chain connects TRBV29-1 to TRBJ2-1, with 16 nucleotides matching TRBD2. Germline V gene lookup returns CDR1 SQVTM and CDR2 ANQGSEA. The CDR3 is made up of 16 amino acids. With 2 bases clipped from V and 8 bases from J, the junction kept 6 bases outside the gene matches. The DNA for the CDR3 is TGCAGCGTTGAACTCGGGACTAGCGGGAGGGTCGATGAGCAGTTCTTC. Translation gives CSVELGTSGRVDEQFF.

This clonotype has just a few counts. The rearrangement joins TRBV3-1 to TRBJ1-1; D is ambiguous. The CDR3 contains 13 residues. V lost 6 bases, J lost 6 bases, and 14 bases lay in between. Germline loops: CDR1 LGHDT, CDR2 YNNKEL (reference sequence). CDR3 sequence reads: CASRTTDPPEAFF. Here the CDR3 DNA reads TGTGCCAGCAGAACCACCGACCCCCCTGAAGCTTTCTTT.

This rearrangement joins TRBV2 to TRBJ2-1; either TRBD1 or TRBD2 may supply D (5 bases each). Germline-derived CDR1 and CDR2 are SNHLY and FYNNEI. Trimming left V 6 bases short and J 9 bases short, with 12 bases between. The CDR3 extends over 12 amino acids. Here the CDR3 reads CASRVGDFEQFF. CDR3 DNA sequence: TGTGCCAGCAGGGTGGGGGATTTTGAGCAGTTCTTC.

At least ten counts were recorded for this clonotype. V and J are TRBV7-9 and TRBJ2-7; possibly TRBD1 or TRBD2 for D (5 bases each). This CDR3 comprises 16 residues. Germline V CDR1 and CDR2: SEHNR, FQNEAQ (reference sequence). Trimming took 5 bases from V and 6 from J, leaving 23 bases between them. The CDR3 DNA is TGTGCCAGCAGCCCCCTGGTGGGGGTAAGTTTTAGCGAGCAGTACTTC. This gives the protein CASSPLVGVSFSEQYF.

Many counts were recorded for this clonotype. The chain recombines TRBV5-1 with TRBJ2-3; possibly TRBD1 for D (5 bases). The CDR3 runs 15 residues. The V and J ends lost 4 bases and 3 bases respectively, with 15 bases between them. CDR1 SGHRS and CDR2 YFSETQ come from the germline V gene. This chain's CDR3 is CASSPRQIDTDTQYF. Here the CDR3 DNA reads TGCGCCAGCAGCCCCCGACAGATTGATACAGATACGCAGTATTTT.